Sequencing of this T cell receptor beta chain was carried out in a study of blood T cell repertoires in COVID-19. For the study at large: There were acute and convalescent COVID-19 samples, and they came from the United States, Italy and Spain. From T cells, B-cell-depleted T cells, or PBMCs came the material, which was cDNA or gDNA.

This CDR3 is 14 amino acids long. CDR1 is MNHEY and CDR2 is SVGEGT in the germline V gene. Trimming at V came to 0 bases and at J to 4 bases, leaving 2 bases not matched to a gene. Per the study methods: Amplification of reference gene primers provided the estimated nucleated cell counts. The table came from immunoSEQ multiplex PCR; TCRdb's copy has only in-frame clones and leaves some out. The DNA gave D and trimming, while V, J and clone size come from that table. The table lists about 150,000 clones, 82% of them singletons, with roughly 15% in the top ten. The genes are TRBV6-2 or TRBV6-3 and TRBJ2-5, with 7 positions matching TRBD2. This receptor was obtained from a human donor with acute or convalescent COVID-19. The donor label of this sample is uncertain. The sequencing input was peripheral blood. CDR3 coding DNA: TGTGCCAGCAGTTACTCTGGGGGGGTAGAGACCCAGTACTTC. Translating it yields CASSYSGGVETQYF.